The 17 T cell receptor beta chains below were found in one sample sequenced in a study of cytomegalovirus exposure and HLA in healthy donors. This PCR relied on a set of 60 Vbeta primers and 13 Jbeta primers. Profiled with immunoSEQ multiplex PCR; TCRdb holds only in-frame clones, not every one. Among around 99,000 clones listed, 70% to 80% were seen once. The material sequenced was PBMCs. The receptor source for this set is a man younger than 35 in good health and CMV-seronegative.

This chain joins TRBV19 and TRBJ2-2; 8 positions match TRBD2. The CDR3 is 17 residues long. Germline CDR1 is LNHDA and CDR2 is SQIVND (reference sequence). J gave up 4 bases and V 0 bases, and 7 bases lay outside the gene matches. The CDR3 sequence: CASSIDLDGGGTGELFF. The CDR3, as DNA: TGTGCCAGTAGTATAGACCTGGACGGGGGGGGCACCGGGGAGCTGTTTTTT.

In this sample, this clone turned up a few times. The chain couples TRBV6-5 to TRBJ1-1; D not resolved. Trimming took off 0 bases at V and 6 bases at J, with 17 bases between the two ends. The CDR3 contains 16 residues. The germline V gene encodes CDR1 MNHEY and CDR2 SVGAGI. The CDR3 loop reads CASSYSRVGGGAEAFF. The CDR3 region has the DNA TGTGCCAGCAGTTACTCGAGAGTGGGAGGTGGGGCTGAAGCTTTCTTT.

This clone was seen just once. The CDR3 nucleotides read TGTGCCAGCAGCTTAGAACCCGCTATGCGGGACGGGACTAGAGTGCAGTACTTC. It is translated as CASSLEPAMRDGTRVQYF. This chain joins TRBV7-6 and TRBJ2-7; 8 bases match TRBD2. CDR3 length: 18 amino acids. Germline V CDR1 and CDR2: SGHVS, FNYEAQ. V shed 1 base, J shed 9 bases, and the junction held 20 bases outside the gene matches.

This sequence joins TRBV11-2 and TRBJ2-5, with 7 nucleotides matching TRBD1. The V gene's germline CDR1 is SGHAT and CDR2 FQNNGV. After removal of 6 bases from V and 2 bases from J, the junction contained 9 bases not matched to a gene. This CDR3 has 15 residues. The CDR3 is CASSPTGTEQETQYF. As DNA, the CDR3 is TGTGCCAGCAGTCCGACCGGGACAGAGCAAGAGACCCAGTACTTC.

This clone has at least ten counts. The rearrangement links TRBV4-2 to TRBJ2-3, with 14 nucleotides matching TRBD2. The CDR3 is 18 residues long. V dropped 0 bases and J dropped 5; count of bases not matched to a gene: 7. The germline CDR1 and CDR2 sequences are LGHNA and YNFKEQ. CDR3 DNA sequence: TGTGCCAGCAGCCAAGAGCAAGTAGGGACTAGCGGGGGAGATACGCAGTATTTT. It is translated as CASSQEQVGTSGGDTQYF.

The chain carries TRBV5-1 and TRBJ2-3, with D hard to call. The CDR3 covers 13 residues. The V gene's germline CDR1 is SGHRS and CDR2 YFSETQ. Trimming cost V 4 bases and J 4 bases, with 10 bases left between them. For the CDR3, the DNA is TGCGCCAGCAGCAAGCCCGGTTCAGATACGCAGTATTTT. Protein product: CASSKPGSDTQYF.

This CDR3 reads CASSQGGGTGELFF. CDR3 coding DNA: TGTGCCAGCAGCCAAGGAGGAGGTACCGGGGAGCTGTTTTTT. This sequence joins TRBV4-2 and TRBJ2-2; tentatively, D is TRBD2 (5 bases). From germline, CDR1 is LGHNA and CDR2 YNFKEQ. CDR3 size: 14 residues. V was shortened by 1 base and J by 5 bases, with 8 bases between the two germline ends.

The J gene is TRBJ1-4, the V gene TRBV28; unclear D gene. The V end was cut by 6 bases, the J end by 8 bases, with 10 bases between. CDR3 length: 12 residues. From germline, CDR1 is MDHEN and CDR2 SYDVKM. Here the CDR3 DNA reads TGTGCCAGCAGCATTACGGGGGAAAAACTGTTTTTT. Protein sequence: CASSITGEKLFF.

The CDR3 loop reads CASSYSTMEQYF. DNA for the CDR3: TGTGCCAGCAGTTACTCGACAATGGAGCAGTACTTC. The chain joins TRBV6-6 to TRBJ2-7; D uncertain. The length of the CDR3 is 12 residues. V dropped 0 bases and J dropped 7 bases, with 7 bases sitting between them. Germline-derived CDR1 and CDR2 are MNHNY and SVGAGI (reference sequence).

V gene TRBV10-3 combines with J gene TRBJ2-7, with D tentatively TRBD1 (5 bases). Trimming took off 5 bases at V and 3 bases at J, with 8 bases between the two ends. The CDR3 consists of 12 residues. The germline CDR1 and CDR2 sequences are ENHRY and SYGVKD. The CDR3 bases are TGTGCCATCAGTACTACAGGCTACGAGCAGTACTTC. Translated, it gives CAISTTGYEQYF.

The rearrangement joins TRBV5-1 to TRBJ2-3; the D is unclear. Germline values: CDR1 SGHRS, CDR2 YFSETQ. Trimming took off 7 bases at V and 4 bases at J, with 13 bases between the two ends. This CDR3 contains 13 residues. CDR3 nucleotide sequence: TGCGCCAGCGGCAGCGTCCGGGCAGATACGCAGTATTTT. Its translation: CASGSVRADTQYF.

DNA for the CDR3: TGTGCCAGCAGCGCCCTCTCTGGGGCCAACGTCCTGACTTTC. The encoded protein is CASSALSGANVLTF. The chain combines TRBV9 with TRBJ2-6; D is uncertain. Germline CDR1 and CDR2: SGDLS and YYNGEE. V lost 3 bases and J lost 0, with 4 bases in between. This CDR3 is 14 amino acids long.

This chain uses TRBV28 with TRBJ2-3, with no clear D. CDR1 and CDR2 (germline): MDHEN, SYDVKM. V shed 6 bases and J shed 0 bases, with 7 bases lying between them. The length of the CDR3 is 13 residues. The CDR3 spells CASSYASTDTQYF. The CDR3 DNA is TGTGCCAGCAGCTACGCTAGCACAGATACGCAGTATTTT.

This sequence joins TRBV2 and TRBJ1-1, with a tentative D call TRBD1 (5 bases). CDR1 is SNHLY, CDR2 FYNNEI, per germline. The ends were cut back, 4 bases at V and 1 base at J, with 10 bases in the middle. The CDR3 is 14 residues long. The DNA of the CDR3 is TGTGCCAGCAGTGCAGGGTGGAGGAACACTGAAGCTTTCTTT. Protein product: CASSAGWRNTEAFF.

The V call is TRBV15, the J call TRBJ2-7; 10 positions match TRBD1. The CDR3 totals 13 residues. CDR1 is LNHNV, CDR2 YYDKDF, per germline (reference sequence). Trimming removed 7 bases from V and 3 bases from J; junction bases left unmatched: 3. The CDR3 here is CATTRDRGYEQYF. The CDR3 region has the DNA TGTGCCACCACCCGGGACAGGGGCTACGAGCAGTACTTC.

The V and J genes are TRBV5-1 and TRBJ2-1, with D tentatively TRBD1 (5 bases). V lost 2 bases and J lost 0, with 6 bases in between. This CDR3 has 14 amino acids. Germline V gene lookup returns CDR1 SGHRS and CDR2 YFSETQ. DNA of the CDR3: TGCGCCAGCAGCTTACAGGACTCCTACAATGAGCAGTTCTTC. Encoded protein: CASSLQDSYNEQFF.

The V gene is TRBV7-8, the J gene TRBJ2-5, with a tentative D call TRBD2 (6 bases). Germline CDR1 reads SGHVS; CDR2 reads FQNEAQ. V was shortened by 3 bases and J by 5 bases, with 16 bases between the two germline ends. This CDR3 is 15 amino acids long. This chain's CDR3 is CASSLPRLVRETQYF. CDR3 nucleotide sequence: TGTGCCAGCAGCTTGCCCAGACTAGTCCGGGAGACCCAGTACTTC.